This T cell receptor beta chain was identified in a study of cytomegalovirus exposure and HLA in healthy donors. In the PCR, 60 Vbeta and 13 Jbeta primers were used. Only in-frame clones appear in the TCRdb table, and some are missing; sequencing was by immunoSEQ multiplex PCR. The sample carries around 160,000 clones, roughly 80% recorded once. Unmatched junction bases numbered 14, after V lost 6 bases and J lost 2 bases. Germline V gene lookup returns CDR1 KGHSH and CDR2 LQKENI. The length of the CDR3 is 17 residues. The sequence derives from a woman in her 40s in good health and CMV-seropositive. Sequencing input: PBMCs. The rearrangement links TRBV18 to TRBJ1-1; 8 bases line up with TRBD1. The CDR3: CASSPTQPGTGNTEAFF. The CDR3 DNA reads TGTGCCAGCTCCCCGACCCAACCCGGGACAGGCAACACTGAAGCTTTCTTT. The full variable domain, rest sourced from reference TRBV18 and TRBJ1-1, is NAGVMQNPRHLVRRRGQEARLRCSPMKGHSHVYWYRQLPEEGLKFMVYLQKENIIDESGMPKERFSAEFPKEGPSILRIQQVVRGDSAAYFCASSPTQPGTGNTEAFFGQGTRLTVV.